The 14 T cell receptor beta chains reported below all come from one sample, sequenced in a study of cytomegalovirus exposure and HLA in healthy donors. The PCR used 60 Vbeta and 13 Jbeta primers. TCRdb keeps only in-frame clones here, not all; method: immunoSEQ multiplex PCR. The table records 170,000 or so clones, about three quarters of them present only once. Material for sequencing was PBMCs. The source of these receptors is a woman in her twenties or thirties in good health and CMV-seropositive.

The chain is built from TRBV30 and TRBJ2-1, with D perhaps matching TRBD2 (6 bases). Trimming stripped 0 bases from V and 9 bases from J, with 30 bases between. The germline V gene encodes CDR1 GTSNPN and CDR2 SVGIG (reference sequence). This CDR3 spans 19 amino acids. The CDR3 region is CAWSVRTTAGSLGWAEQFF. In DNA form, the CDR3 reads TGTGCCTGGAGTGTGCGGACTACGGCGGGCTCCCTTGGGTGGGCTGAGCAGTTCTTC.

The chain is built from TRBV5-6 and TRBJ2-7, with D tentatively TRBD1 (6 bases). With 4 bases removed from V and 6 bases from J, the gap between germline ends came to 17 bases. The CDR3 has 14 amino acids. Germline CDR1 is SGHDT and CDR2 is YYEEEE. Written as DNA, the CDR3 is TGTGCCAGCAGCGTCCGGGACACTCTCTCCGAGCAGTACTTC. This encodes CASSVRDTLSEQYF.

V and J are TRBV5-5 and TRBJ2-1; D perhaps matches TRBD1 (6 bases). This CDR3 contains 14 residues. The V end lost 4 bases, the J end lost 3 bases, and 11 bases lay between the germline ends. Per germline, CDR1 SGHKS and CDR2 YYEKEE (reference sequence). The CDR3 reads CASSLDSLYNEQFF. The CDR3, as DNA: TGTGCCAGCAGCCTGGACAGCCTCTACAATGAGCAGTTCTTC.

The chain uses TRBV14 and TRBJ1-2; a weak D match, TRBD1 (5 bases). The CDR3 loop spans 16 amino acids. Germline lookup yields CDR1 SGHDN and CDR2 FVKESK. Trimming removed 4 bases from V and 0 bases from J, with 15 bases in between. CDR3 sequence: CASSPGGAQANYGYTF. CDR3 nucleotides: TGTGCCAGCAGCCCAGGAGGGGCTCAAGCTAACTATGGCTACACCTTC.

The gene calls are TRBV28 and TRBJ2-1; D might be TRBD1 (5 bases). The germline V gene has CDR1 MDHEN and CDR2 SYDVKM. The CDR3 covers 11 residues. Trimming pared 3 bases from V and 12 bases from J, leaving 9 bases between. For the CDR3, the DNA is TGTGCCAGCAGTTTCTCAGGGATGCAGTTCTTC. The encoded protein is CASSFSGMQFF.

This clone was counted between two and nine times. CDR3 nucleotides: TGTGCCAGCAGCTTTTTCCAGGGGGCCTCCTACGAGCAGTACTTC. Translation: CASSFFQGASYEQYF. J is TRBJ2-7 and V is TRBV11-1; 8 nucleotides match TRBD1. The CDR3 sequence is 15 residues long. Germline CDR1 SGHAT, CDR2 FQDESV (reference sequence). Trimming at V came to 3 bases and at J to 0 bases, leaving 4 bases not matched to a gene. The whole variable domain, remainder taken from reference TRBV11-1 and TRBJ2-7, is EAEVAQSPRYKITEKSQAVAFWCDPISGHATLYWYRQILGQGPELLVQFQDESVVDDSQLPKDRFSAERLKGVDSTLKIQPAELGDSAMYLCASSFFQGASYEQYFGPGTRLTVT.

The CDR3 loop is CASSSHTSGGTDTQYF. In DNA, the CDR3 is TGTGCCAGCAGCTCCCATACTAGCGGAGGAACAGATACGCAGTATTTT. The chain couples TRBV5-4 to TRBJ2-3, with 8 bases fitting TRBD2. V trimming: 3 bases; J trimming: 3 bases; junction bases outside the gene matches: 9. Germline V gene lookup returns CDR1 SGHNT and CDR2 YYREEE (reference sequence). This CDR3 comprises 16 residues.

The V call is TRBV9, the J call TRBJ2-3; D is possibly TRBD2 (6 bases). Trimming took 1 base from V and 0 from J, leaving 9 bases between them. From germline, CDR1 is SGDLS and CDR2 YYNGEE. The CDR3 has 15 residues. CDR3 sequence: CASSVTAGSTDTQYF. The CDR3 DNA sequence: TGTGCCAGCAGCGTAACTGCGGGAAGCACAGATACGCAGTATTTT.

This clone was observed a single time. The chain uses TRBV28 and TRBJ1-5, with D hard to call. The CDR3 has 14 residues. The ends were cut back, 7 bases at V and 1 base at J, with 11 bases in the middle. Germline V gene lookup returns CDR1 MDHEN and CDR2 SYDVKM. This CDR3 reads CASKEGNSNQPQHF. The CDR3 coding sequence is TGTGCCAGCAAGGAGGGCAACAGCAATCAGCCCCAGCATTTT.

This clone was picked up a small number of times. This chain connects TRBV29-1 to TRBJ2-1; D not certain. V lost 5 bases and J 10 bases, leaving 6 bases between the germline ends. This CDR3 contains 9 residues. Germline V CDR1 and CDR2: SQVTM, ANQGSEA. CDR3 bases: TGCAGCGTTCCCGGGGAGCAGTTCTTC. Its translation: CSVPGEQFF.

The chain couples TRBV19 to TRBJ1-4; TRBD1 is a possible D gene (5 bases). V lost 6 bases and J 0 bases, leaving 11 bases between the germline ends. This CDR3 has 15 amino acids. Germline V gives CDR1 LNHDA, CDR2 SQIVND (reference sequence). This CDR3 is CASSLGAATNEKLFF. In nucleotides, the CDR3 is TGTGCCAGTAGCCTAGGGGCCGCAACTAATGAAAAACTGTTTTTT. Filled out from reference TRBV19 and TRBJ1-4, the complete variable domain reads DGGITQSPKYLFRKEGQNVTLSCEQNLNHDAMYWYRQDPGQGLRLIYYSQIVNDFQKGDIAEGYSVSREKKESFPLTVTSAQKNPTAFYLCASSLGAATNEKLFFGSGTQLSVL.

The J gene is TRBJ2-7, the V gene TRBV2; D is possibly TRBD2 (5 bases). The V gene lost 4 bases and the J gene lost 6 bases, with 19 bases spanning the gap. Germline V gene data show CDR1 as SNHLY and CDR2 as FYNNEI. This CDR3 is 15 amino acids long. This chain's CDR3 is CASSVVQGSAAEQYF. In DNA, the CDR3 is TGTGCCAGCAGTGTAGTCCAAGGTTCAGCGGCCGAGCAGTACTTC.

The gene calls are TRBV5-1 and TRBJ2-1; D uncertain. This CDR3 contains 14 residues. The V and J ends lost 0 bases and 6 bases respectively, with 10 bases between them. Germline loops: CDR1 SGHRS, CDR2 YFSETQ. CDR3 amino acids: CASSLEAPVNEQFF. DNA of the CDR3: TGCGCCAGCAGCTTGGAAGCCCCCGTCAATGAGCAGTTCTTC.

V gene TRBV28 combines with J gene TRBJ1-5; D not certain. CDR1 is MDHEN, CDR2 SYDVKM, per germline. The CDR3 is made up of 15 amino acids. Trimming left V 5 bases short and J 1 base short, with 12 bases between. In DNA form, the CDR3 reads TGTGCCAGCAGTCGACAACTTTCGAGCAATCAGCCCCAGCATTTT. Its translation is CASSRQLSSNQPQHF.